This is a list of T cell receptor beta chains from one sample in a study of Ad26.COV2.S vaccination and SARS-CoV-2 variants. The method was immunoSEQ multiplex PCR; TCRdb's version includes in-frame clones alone and lacks a portion of them. The sample shows roughly 450,000 clones, 90% of them seen only once. This material consisted of peripheral blood, taken in a trial of Ad26.COV2.S vaccine versus placebo. Receptors originate from a person aged 18-65 years who received the Ad26.COV2.S COVID-19 vaccine or a placebo. Both conserved end residues are part of each CDR3. The order of the fields is V gene, D gene, clone size, J gene, CDR3 protein, CDR3 DNA. The D gene is left open where the match is weak. Size is omitted from some rows. Given values are once, few, many or a class for expanded clones.

TRBV4-1	TRBD2	.	TRBJ2-1	CASSTLAGAGNEQFF	TGCGCCAGCAGCACGCTAGCGGGAGCGGGGAATGAGCAGTTCTTC
TRBV27	.	.	TRBJ1-1	CASSLRGMNTEAFF	TGTGCCAGCAGTTTACGGGGAATGAACACTGAAGCTTTCTTT
TRBV5-6	TRBD2	.	TRBJ2-7	CASSPGLAGVGEQYF	TGTGCCAGCAGCCCGGGACTAGCGGGAGTTGGGGAGCAGTACTTC
TRBV7-9	TRBD2	.	TRBJ2-1	CASSQTSGQYNEQFF	TGTGCCAGCAGCCAGACTAGCGGTCAATACAATGAGCAGTTCTTC
TRBV7-9	.	once	TRBJ2-1	CASAGVSYNEQFF	TGTGCCAGCGCAGGGGTCTCCTACAATGAGCAGTTCTTC
TRBV6-5	TRBD2	.	TRBJ2-7	CASSFRTSGRPYEQYF	TGTGCCAGCAGTTTCCGGACTAGCGGGAGACCCTACGAGCAGTACTTC
TRBV18	TRBD1	once	TRBJ2-7	CASSVGTGYSYEQYF	TGTGCCAGCTCAGTCGGGACAGGGTACTCCTACGAGCAGTACTTC
TRBV30	TRBD1	.	TRBJ2-7	CAWSVPGTVIREQYF	TGTGCCTGGAGTGTACCGGGGACAGTCATTCGCGAGCAGTACTTC
TRBV7-2	.	.	TRBJ2-3	CASSLVAVTDTQYF	TGTGCCAGCAGCTTAGTAGCTGTGACAGATACGCAGTATTTT
TRBV6-6	.	once	TRBJ2-7	CASSQTESSYEQYF	TGTGCCAGCAGCCAGACGGAATCCTCCTACGAGCAGTACTTC
TRBV19	.	.	TRBJ1-3	CASSFSGNTIYF	TGTGCCAGTAGCTTCTCTGGAAACACCATATATTTT
TRBV5-6	.	.	TRBJ1-3	CASSFALLRSGNTIYF	TGTGCCAGCAGCTTTGCTCTACTCCGCTCTGGAAACACCATATATTTT
TRBV5-4	TRBD2	once	TRBJ2-7	CASSNGLAGSYEQYF	TGTGCCAGCAGCAATGGACTAGCGGGCTCCTACGAGCAGTACTTC
TRBV28	.	.	TRBJ2-1	CASWGGRRYNEQFF	TGTGCCAGCTGGGGAGGCAGAAGGTACAATGAGCAGTTCTTC
TRBV6-6	.	.	TRBJ1-5	CASRLGWGNQPQHF	TGTGCCAGCAGACTCGGCTGGGGTAATCAGCCCCAGCATTTT
TRBV4-1	.	.	TRBJ2-7	CASSQVGSGAYEQYF	TGCGCCAGCAGCCAAGTTGGCAGCGGAGCCTACGAGCAGTACTTC
TRBV3-1/TRBV3-2	.	.	TRBJ2-7	CASSPGGEQYF	TGTGCCAGCAGCCCTGGGGGCGAGCAGTACTTC
TRBV5-1	TRBD2	.	TRBJ2-2	CASSFLAGVGTGELFF	TGCGCCAGCAGCTTTCTAGCGGGAGTTGGCACCGGGGAGCTGTTTTTT
TRBV7-9	.	.	TRBJ1-2	CASTMGGGYGYTF	TGTGCCAGCACCATGGGGGGAGGCTATGGCTACACCTTC
TRBV30	.	.	TRBJ2-7	CAWSNRDEQYF	TGTGCCTGGAGTAACAGGGACGAGCAGTACTTC
TRBV9	.	.	TRBJ2-1	CASSVQGLSYNEQFF	TGTGCCAGCAGCGTACAAGGTCTATCCTACAATGAGCAGTTCTTC
TRBV4-1	.	.	TRBJ2-7	CASSQEGGAEQYF	TGCGCCAGCAGCCAAGAAGGAGGGGCCGAGCAGTACTTC
TRBV11-2	.	.	TRBJ2-5	CASSLVGAGYGQETQYF	TGTGCCAGCAGCTTAGTAGGTGCGGGTTATGGGCAAGAGACCCAGTACTTC
TRBV9	TRBD1	many	TRBJ2-7	CASSIGDRDYEQYF	TGTGCCAGCAGCATAGGGGACAGGGACTACGAGCAGTACTTC
TRBV5-1	TRBD1	.	TRBJ1-2	CASSSHLTGAYGYTF	TGCGCCAGCAGCTCCCACCTGACAGGGGCCTATGGCTACACCTTC
TRBV20-1	.	.	TRBJ2-4	CSASWGLAKNIQYF	TGCAGTGCTAGTTGGGGTTTAGCCAAAAACATTCAGTACTTC
TRBV29-1	.	.	TRBJ1-5	CSVRDGGNQPQHF	TGCAGCGTTAGGGATGGAGGCAATCAGCCCCAGCATTTT
TRBV24-1	.	.	TRBJ1-1	CATSSGHGPAFF	TGTGCCACCAGTTCAGGGCACGGGCCAGCTTTCTTT
TRBV20-1	TRBD1	.	TRBJ1-1	CSASRSGGIYTEAFF	TGCAGTGCTAGTAGGTCAGGGGGTATTTACACTGAAGCTTTCTTT
TRBV6-2/TRBV6-3	.	.	TRBJ2-1	CASSPYNEQFF	TGTGCCAGCAGCCCTTACAATGAGCAGTTCTTC
TRBV27	TRBD2	once	TRBJ2-7	CASSSLAESYEQYF	TGTGCCAGCAGTTCTCTAGCGGAGTCCTACGAGCAGTACTTC
TRBV27	.	.	TRBJ1-1	CASRKPGEENTEAFF	TGTGCCAGCAGGAAACCAGGGGAGGAGAACACTGAAGCTTTCTTT
TRBV2	.	.	TRBJ1-4	CASRAFMSNEKLFF	TGTGCCAGCAGGGCCTTTATGTCTAATGAAAAACTGTTTTTT
TRBV28	TRBD1	few	TRBJ1-5	CASSPGGWGKSNQPQHF	TGTGCCAGCAGTCCAGGGGGTTGGGGAAAAAGCAATCAGCCCCAGCATTTT
TRBV6-5	.	few	TRBJ2-2	CATLRGLGGTGELFF	TGTGCCACCCTCAGGGGGCTGGGAGGGACCGGGGAGCTGTTTTTT
TRBV5-1	.	.	TRBJ1-3	CASTADSGNTIYF	TGCGCCAGCACCGCGGACTCTGGAAACACCATATATTTT
TRBV6-5	.	.	TRBJ2-3	CASSYSGPSGTDTQYF	TGTGCCAGCAGCTACTCCGGCCCCAGCGGCACAGATACGCAGTATTTT
TRBV18	.	.	TRBJ1-5	CASSPVRGSNQPQHF	TGTGCCAGCTCACCCGTAAGGGGTAGCAATCAGCCCCAGCATTTT
TRBV5-4	.	.	TRBJ2-5	CASSSAAKGRETQYF	TGTGCCAGCAGTTCCGCCGCGAAGGGCCGAGAGACCCAGTACTTC
TRBV4-1	TRBD1	.	TRBJ1-2	CASSQGQGANYGYTF	TGCGCCAGCAGCCAGGGACAGGGCGCCAACTATGGCTACACCTTC
TRBV11-2	.	.	TRBJ2-5	CASSVTETQYF	TGTGCCAGCAGCGTTACAGAGACCCAGTACTTC
TRBV27	.	.	TRBJ2-1	CASSKYSVSTYNEQFF	TGTGCCAGCAGTAAATACAGCGTGTCCACCTACAATGAGCAGTTCTTC
TRBV7-8	.	.	TRBJ1-1	CASSLAGRDTEAFF	TGTGCCAGCAGCTTAGCAGGCCGGGACACTGAAGCTTTCTTT
TRBV4-3	TRBD1	.	TRBJ1-4	CASSPGQVEKLFF	TGCGCCAGCAGCCCGGGACAGGTTGAAAAACTGTTTTTT
TRBV7-3	.	.	TRBJ1-6	CASSLNVYNSPLHF	TGTGCCAGCAGCTTGAACGTTTATAATTCACCCCTCCACTTT
TRBV10-3	.	.	TRBJ1-1	CAIRVNTEAFF	TGTGCCATCAGGGTGAACACTGAAGCTTTCTTT
TRBV6-6	TRBD1	once	TRBJ2-7	CASSYYGTETYEQYF	TGTGCCAGCAGTTATTATGGGACAGAGACCTACGAGCAGTACTTC
TRBV5-6	.	.	TRBJ1-2	CASTPRGFAAGGYTF	TGTGCCAGCACCCCCCGTGGCTTCGCCGCGGGCGGCTACACCTTC
TRBV27	TRBD2	few	TRBJ2-7	CASSLRGLAETYEQYF	TGTGCCAGCAGTTTAAGAGGTCTAGCGGAGACCTACGAGCAGTACTTC
TRBV25-1	TRBD1	.	TRBJ2-1	CASSNRDRGFYEQFF	TGTGCCAGCAGTAACCGGGACAGGGGTTTCTATGAGCAGTTCTTC
TRBV29-1	.	.	TRBJ2-3	CSARRGPDTQYF	TGCAGCGCCCGTAGGGGTCCAGATACGCAGTATTTT
TRBV7-2	TRBD2	.	TRBJ2-3	CASSLFRLAGVTDTQYF	TGTGCCAGCAGCTTATTTAGGCTAGCGGGAGTCACAGATACGCAGTATTTT
TRBV5-6	TRBD2	once	TRBJ2-5	CASSQLGGGETQYF	TGTGCCAGCAGCCAACTGGGGGGGGGAGAGACCCAGTACTTC